This TCR beta chain was recorded in a study of T cell repertoires in aging, cancer and after chemotherapy. Background on the study: Around 10 million TCR reads were in the whole dataset. Overall study results and limits: Loss of evenness, beyond lost richness, contributed to age-related TCR diversity decline in cancer patients. These repertoire data do not allow conclusions about immunological memory after chemotherapy.

By sample fraction, this clonotype is medium-sized. The target antigen is unknown. TCR beta rearrangements were amplified from peripheral blood genomic DNA. Trimming pared 5 bases from V and 2 bases from J, leaving 11 bases between. Germline assignment: CDR1 SQVTM and CDR2 ANQGSEA. The CDR3 totals 13 residues. Multiplex touch-down PCR with TRB-A/B primers amplified rearranged V-D-J TRB sequences. TCRdb called the multiplex PCR reads again in MiXCR, with one record for every CDR3 protein. The data hold under 12,000 distinct CDR3 sequences, with 35% to 50% observed a single time. The rearrangement uses TRBV29-1 and TRBJ2-3, with D perhaps matching TRBD2 (6 bases). Material: blood. The sequence came from a human donor in good health. CDR3 DNA sequence: TGCAGCGTTTGTGGGAGGTACACAGATACGCAGTATTTT. It translates to CSVCGRYTDTQYF.